Listed below are T cell receptor beta chains from one sample, sequenced in a study of graft-versus-host responses after intestinal transplantation. Sequencing was performed with immunoSEQ multiplex PCR; in TCRdb, only in-frame clones are kept and a portion is missing. The sample lists over 80,000 clones; 85% to 95% were seen once. No antigen has been identified for these receptors. The sample here was unstimulated CD8+ T cells sorted from spleen or lymph node cells, taken before transplant. These receptors were obtained from a human donor who was the organ donor for an intestinal transplant. Each CDR3 is given with its conserved first and last residue. A D gene is named only where the DNA matches it firmly. The listing skips clone size in some rows; elsewhere it reads once, few, many or a size class.

cdr3_length	d_call	j_call	v_call	clone_size	cdr3_nt	cdr3_aa
13	TRBD1	TRBJ1-2	TRBV5-4	NA	TGTGCCAGCACCCGGACAGGGAGGGATGGCTACACCTTC	CASTRTGRDGYTF
12	NA	TRBJ1-1	TRBV4-2	NA	TGTGCCAGCAGCCAAGGCAGGATTGAAGCTTTCTTT	CASSQGRIEAFF
15	TRBD2	TRBJ2-1	TRBV27	NA	TGTGCCAGCATCCGGACTAGCGGGGGGTACAATGAGCAGTTCTTC	CASIRTSGGYNEQFF
19	TRBD2	TRBJ2-1	TRBV7-9	NA	TGTGCCAGCAGCTCCGAAATCAGTACTAGCGGGGGCTCCTACAATGAGCAGTTCTTC	CASSSEISTSGGSYNEQFF
16	NA	TRBJ1-3	TRBV28	NA	TGTGCCAGCAGTTTTAGAAGTGTTTGGTCTGGAAACACCATATATTTT	CASSFRSVWSGNTIYF
18	NA	TRBJ1-6	TRBV15	NA	TGTGCCACCAGCAGAGATGGGGCAGGGATAGACTCCAATTCACCCCTCCACTTT	CATSRDGAGIDSNSPLHF
15	NA	TRBJ2-2	TRBV19	NA	TGTGCCAGTAGTGCAACCGGGACATCCCCCGGGGAGCTGTTTTTT	CASSATGTSPGELFF
16	TRBD1	TRBJ1-6	TRBV4-1	few	TGCGCCAGCAGCCAAGATAGGACAGGGCTTTTGTCACCCCTCCACTTT	CASSQDRTGLLSPLHF
16	TRBD1	TRBJ2-2	TRBV19	once	TGTGCCAGTAGTACGGGACAGGGGCGCAAGACCGGGGAGCTGTTTTTT	CASSTGQGRKTGELFF
13	NA	TRBJ2-7	TRBV15	NA	TGTGCCACCGGGGGGGGGACAAGCTACGAGCAGTACTTC	CATGGGTSYEQYF
14	NA	TRBJ2-5	TRBV15	NA	TGTGCCACGTCGAACCGGGGGGCTTGGGAGACCCAGTACTTC	CATSNRGAWETQYF
16	TRBD1	TRBJ1-1	TRBV7-6	NA	TGTGCCAGCAGGGGTGGGACAGGGGCGTCGAACACTGAAGCTTTCTTT	CASRGGTGASNTEAFF
15	TRBD1	TRBJ2-5	TRBV4-2	NA	TGTGCCAGCAGCCAAGCTGACAGGGGGACGGAGACCCAGTACTTC	CASSQADRGTETQYF
13	NA	TRBJ2-7	TRBV6-5	once	TGTGCCAGCAGCCCACGACAGAGCTACGAGCAGTACTTC	CASSPRQSYEQYF
13	NA	TRBJ2-7	TRBV14	NA	TGTGCCAGCAGCGTACCAGGGGCCTACGAGCAGTACTTC	CASSVPGAYEQYF